One sample yielded the 30 T cell receptor beta chains listed below, sequenced in a study of shared clonotypes between healthy human individuals (dated by TCRdb to the early 2020s). The library was generated by the immunoSEQ multiplex PCR assay. The table comes from immuneACCESS by way of TCRdb, which keeps in-frame sequences with V and J called. Part of the clones is missing from these tables; in studies checked, under half for an unresolved V gene and the rest for unknown reasons. This sample has about 510,000 clones in its table, and around 79% of those were observed once. Of the sample, under 15% falls within the top ten clones. The sample was PBMCs. These receptors originate from a woman in her thirties or forties in good health. Some clones in this sample may be carry-over from other donors' samples.

This clone was picked up a small number of times. The chain recombines TRBV15 with TRBJ2-6; TRBD1 matches 7 bases. The germline V gene has CDR1 LNHNV and CDR2 YYDKDF (reference sequence). J lost 1 base, V lost 4 bases, and 4 bases had no gene match. The CDR3 is 16 amino acids. CDR3 region: CATSTGGTSGANVLTF. In DNA, the CDR3 is TGTGCCACCAGCACAGGGGGAACTTCTGGGGCCAACGTCCTGACTTTC.

This clone has just a few counts. The chain has TRBV9 and TRBJ2-2, with a tentative D call TRBD2 (6 bases). V was pared by 0 bases and J by 4 bases, with 10 bases between. CDR1 and CDR2 (germline): SGDLS, YYNGEE. This CDR3 spans 15 amino acids. CDR3 protein: CASSVDQGLTGELFF. The CDR3 region has the DNA TGTGCCAGCAGCGTAGACCAGGGACTCACCGGGGAGCTGTTTTTT.

J is TRBJ2-7 and V is TRBV2, with D possibly TRBD2 on 6 matching bases. Per germline, CDR1 SNHLY and CDR2 FYNNEI. Trimming stripped 9 bases from V and 2 bases from J, with 20 bases between. The CDR3 extends over 15 amino acids. CDR3 region: CASRGGRSGTYEQYF. In DNA, the CDR3 is TGTGCCAGTAGGGGTGGCCGTAGCGGTACCTACGAGCAGTACTTC.

This clone was observed a single time. The V call is TRBV7-3, the J call TRBJ2-2; perhaps TRBD2 as D (7 bases). Trimming left V 1 base short and J 1 base short, with 16 bases between. Germline V CDR1 and CDR2: SGHTA, FQGTGA. The CDR3 covers 18 residues. The CDR3 coding sequence is TGTGCCAGCAGCTTAAATGGGGGCGGCGGGAGGAACACCGGGGAGCTGTTTTTT. This translates into CASSLNGGGGRNTGELFF.

The chain links TRBV29-1 to TRBJ2-3; D gene ambiguous. V lost 4 bases and J lost 1, with 9 bases in between. Per germline, CDR1 SQVTM and CDR2 ANQGSEA. The CDR3 length is 13 residues. The CDR3 loop reads CSVGGGGTDTQYF. The CDR3 coding sequence is TGCAGCGTTGGGGGTGGGGGCACAGATACGCAGTATTTT.

V and J are TRBV6-1 and TRBJ2-7; 12 positions match TRBD2. With V trimmed by 5 bases and J by 3 bases, 5 bases remained unmatched. CDR3 length: 15 amino acids. Germline V gives CDR1 MNHNS, CDR2 SASEGT. CDR3 in amino acids: CASSQTSGSSYEQYF. CDR3 nucleotides: TGTGCCAGCAGTCAGACTAGCGGGAGTAGCTACGAGCAGTACTTC.

This rearrangement joins TRBV4-3 to TRBJ2-1; D call uncertain. V was cut by 1 base and J by 2 bases, with 6 bases left in between. CDR3 size: 14 residues. Germline V gene lookup returns CDR1 LGHNA and CDR2 YSLEER. CDR3 sequence reads: CASSQGQAYNEQFF. The CDR3 coding sequence is TGCGCCAGCAGCCAAGGGCAGGCCTACAATGAGCAGTTCTTC.

This clone was counted ten times or more. V gene TRBV5-1 combines with J gene TRBJ2-7, with D perhaps matching TRBD1 (6 bases). V was clipped by 5 bases and J by 4 bases, with 13 bases between them. The CDR3 sequence is 13 residues long. Germline V gene sequence: CDR1 SGHRS, CDR2 YFSETQ. CDR3 sequence: CASSHGTIYEQYF. The CDR3 DNA reads as TGCGCCAGCAGTCACGGGACAATTTACGAGCAGTACTTC.

This clone occurred many times. The rearrangement uses TRBV5-1 and TRBJ2-2; tentative D call: TRBD2 (6 bases). V lost 8 bases to trimming and J lost 5 bases, with 16 bases between them. The CDR3 extends over 14 amino acids. Germline V CDR1 and CDR2: SGHRS, YFSETQ. DNA for the CDR3: TGCGCCAGAGGGTGGCGGGACTGTACCGGGGAGCTGTTTTTT. Translated, it gives CARGWRDCTGELFF. Together with reference TRBV5-1 and TRBJ2-2, the CDR3 gives the full variable domain: KAGVTQTPRYLIKTRGQQVTLSCSPISGHRSVSWYQQTPGQGLQFLFEYFSETQRNKGNFPGRFSGRQFSNSRSEMNVSTLELGDSALYLCARGWRDCTGELFFGEGSRLTVL.

This clone came up a few times. V usage is TRBV29-1 and J usage is TRBJ2-7; D perhaps matches TRBD2 (6 bases). Trimming pared 5 bases from V and 7 bases from J, leaving 24 bases between. Per the germline V gene, CDR1 is SQVTM and CDR2 is ANQGSEA. The CDR3 has 15 amino acids. The CDR3 here is CSVSGGGRPDGEQYF. The CDR3 DNA reads as TGCAGCGTTTCTGGGGGTGGGAGGCCCGATGGAGAGCAGTACTTC.

The gene calls are TRBV4-1 and TRBJ1-1; 7 positions agree with TRBD1. V gave up 4 bases and J gave up 0 bases; unmatched junction bases: 2. Per the germline V gene, CDR1 is MGHRA and CDR2 is YSYEKL. This CDR3 has 14 amino acids. CDR3 nucleotide sequence: TGCGCCAGCAGCCTGGACAGGATGAACACTGAAGCTTTCTTT. Translated: CASSLDRMNTEAFF.

The chain uses TRBV5-1 and TRBJ2-5; D might be TRBD2 (6 bases). The closer fit of TRBJ2-7 to the DNA end suggests the J call may be wrong. Germline-derived CDR1 and CDR2 are SGHRS and YFSETQ. CDR3 length: 14 amino acids. The CDR3 sequence is CASRRDSTSYEQYF. Here the CDR3 DNA reads TGCGCCAGCAGGAGGGACTCAACCTCCTACGAGCAGTACTTC.

The rearrangement links TRBV6-7 to TRBJ1-3; TRBD1 is a possible D gene (5 bases). TRBV6-7 is an ORF for which the function is uncertain. The V gene lost 5 bases and the J gene lost 0 bases, with 11 bases spanning the gap. This CDR3 has 15 residues. The CDR3 reads CASSRGDHSGNTIYF. CDR3 bases: TGTGCCAGCAGTAGAGGGGACCACTCTGGAAACACCATATATTTT.

This clone came up a few times. The chain has TRBV28 and TRBJ1-1, with 9 bases matching TRBD1. Germline V lookup: CDR1 MDHEN, CDR2 SYDVKM. J lost 4 bases, V lost 3 bases, and 3 bases had no gene match. This CDR3 is 14 amino acids long. CDR3 nucleotides: TGTGCCAGCAGTTTGGACAGGGGCGTCACTGAAGCTTTCTTT. Amino acids: CASSLDRGVTEAFF.

This rearrangement joins TRBV28 to TRBJ1-1, with a weak D call TRBD1 (6 bases). CDR3 length: 14 amino acids. V lost 5 bases, J lost 1 base, and 11 bases lay in between. From germline, CDR1 is MDHEN and CDR2 SYDVKM. CDR3 protein: CASSPLDRNTEAFF. The CDR3 coding sequence is TGTGCCAGCAGTCCCCTGGACAGGAACACTGAAGCTTTCTTT.

This rearrangement joins TRBV27 to TRBJ1-1, with D tentatively TRBD1 (5 bases). The V gene's germline CDR1 is MNHEY and CDR2 SMNVEV (reference sequence). The V gene lost 5 bases and the J gene lost 0 bases, with 16 bases spanning the gap. The CDR3 runs 16 residues. The CDR3 DNA reads TGTGCCAGCAGTCCCCACGGGACTCTAATGAACACTGAAGCTTTCTTT. Translation: CASSPHGTLMNTEAFF.

This clone appeared a few times. This chain uses TRBV2 with TRBJ1-4; D not certain. In germline, CDR1 is SNHLY, CDR2 FYNNEI. The CDR3 sequence is 14 residues long. The V end was cut by 3 bases, the J end by 7 bases, with 12 bases between. The CDR3 DNA reads as TGTGCCAGCAGTGAGGGAAGGATGCGTGAAAAACTGTTTTTT. It is translated as CASSEGRMREKLFF.

This sequence joins TRBV7-2 and TRBJ1-1, with D hard to call. Germline CDR1 and CDR2: SGHTA and FQGNSA. Trimming left V 5 bases short and J 8 bases short, with 15 bases between. The CDR3 length is 13 residues. The CDR3: CASSVGRGGEAFF. The CDR3 DNA sequence: TGTGCCAGCAGCGTTGGACGGGGAGGGGAAGCTTTCTTT.

This chain joins TRBV5-4 and TRBJ2-2; the D gene is possibly TRBD2 (5 bases). This CDR3 is 14 amino acids long. Trimming shortened V by 4 bases and J by 6 bases, and 13 bases separated the two germline ends. Germline V gene sequence: CDR1 SGHNT, CDR2 YYREEE (reference sequence). The CDR3 reads CASSPSLVSGELFF. CDR3 sequence (DNA): TGTGCCAGCAGCCCTTCACTAGTTTCCGGGGAGCTGTTTTTT. The whole variable domain, filled in from reference TRBV5-4 and TRBJ2-2, reads ETGVTQSPTHLIKTRGQQVTLRCSSQSGHNTVSWYQQALGQGPQFIFQYYREEENGRGNFPPRFSGLQFPNYSSELNVNALELDDSALYLCASSPSLVSGELFFGEGSRLTVL.

The chain carries TRBV7-9 and TRBJ2-5; D call uncertain. Between the trimmed V and J ends, which lost 1 base and 6 bases, there was a span of 15 bases. CDR1 and CDR2 (germline): SEHNR, FQNEAQ (reference sequence). The CDR3 loop spans 15 amino acids. CDR3 sequence reads: CASSLEASGSKTQYF. In DNA form, the CDR3 reads TGTGCCAGCAGCTTAGAAGCCTCGGGCTCGAAGACCCAGTACTTC.

The CDR3 protein is CASSPPSGNNEQFF. The CDR3 region has the DNA TGTGCCAGCAGCCCCCCTTCCGGCAACAATGAGCAGTTCTTC. This chain links TRBV7-9 with TRBJ2-1; D gene uncertain. Trimming removed 5 bases from V and 5 bases from J, with 13 bases in between. The V gene's germline CDR1 is SEHNR and CDR2 FQNEAQ (reference sequence). The CDR3 consists of 14 residues. Based on the CDR3 plus reference TRBV7-9 and TRBJ2-1, the full variable domain is DTGVSQNPRHKITKRGQNVTFRCDPISEHNRLYWYRQTLGQGPEFLTYFQNEAQLEKSRLLSDRFSAERPKGSFSTLEIQRTEQGDSAMYLCASSPPSGNNEQFFGPGTRLTVL.

This chain connects TRBV2 to TRBJ2-7; 8 positions agree with TRBD2. The CDR3 is made up of 13 amino acids. In germline, CDR1 is SNHLY, CDR2 FYNNEI. The trim removed 3 bases at V and 9 bases at J, leaving 7 bases unmatched. In nucleotides, the CDR3 is TGTGCCAGCAGTGAGGAGACGGCGGGAGGGCAGTACTTC. This sequence encodes CASSEETAGGQYF.

This rearrangement joins TRBV28 to TRBJ2-1; maybe TRBD1 (5 bases). The V gene lost 3 bases and the J gene lost 3 bases, with 12 bases spanning the gap. Germline CDR1 is MDHEN and CDR2 is SYDVKM. This CDR3 has 15 residues. CDR3 sequence (DNA): TGTGCCAGCAGTTTTGGCAGGGCTAGCTACAATGAGCAGTTCTTC. This translates into CASSFGRASYNEQFF.

The V call is TRBV18, the J call TRBJ2-7, with D possibly matching TRBD1 (5 bases). Germline V lookup: CDR1 KGHSH, CDR2 LQKENI. This CDR3 has 13 amino acids. Trimming shortened V by 3 bases and J by 2 bases, and 8 bases separated the two germline ends. Written as DNA, the CDR3 is TGTGCCAGCTCACCCGACAGTGCCTACGAGCAGTACTTC. Translating it yields CASSPDSAYEQYF.

This clone occurred a few times. This chain links TRBV28 with TRBJ1-5, with 8 nucleotides matching TRBD1. This CDR3 contains 17 residues. Germline values: CDR1 MDHEN, CDR2 SYDVKM. The J segment lost 0 bases and the V segment lost 4 bases, leaving 8 bases of the junction unmatched. The CDR3 DNA is TGTGCCAGCAGTTCCAACGGACAGGGATATAGCAATCAGCCCCAGCATTTT. This sequence encodes CASSSNGQGYSNQPQHF.

V and J are TRBV11-3 and TRBJ2-2; 7 nucleotides agree with TRBD1. The CDR3 is 15 residues long. From germline, CDR1 is SGHNT and CDR2 YENEEA. V gave up 1 base and J gave up 6 bases; unmatched junction bases: 5. The CDR3 DNA sequence: TGTGCCAGCAGCTTAGCGGGCCAGGGGGCCGGGGAGCTGTTTTTT. It codes for CASSLAGQGAGELFF.

The rearrangement joins TRBV7-9 to TRBJ2-2; 9 bases are a match to TRBD2. V dropped 3 bases and J dropped 0; count of bases not matched to a gene: 8. Germline V lookup: CDR1 SEHNR, CDR2 FQNEAQ (reference sequence). This CDR3 has 18 residues. In nucleotides, the CDR3 is TGTGCCAGCAGCTTGCCATTCCGACTAGCGGCGAACACCGGGGAGCTGTTTTTT. Translated: CASSLPFRLAANTGELFF.

The V and J genes are TRBV7-8 and TRBJ2-1; 12 nucleotides agree with TRBD1. V dropped 4 bases and J dropped 16; count of bases not matched to a gene: 8. Germline lookup yields CDR1 SGHVS and CDR2 FQNEAQ. The CDR3 runs 13 residues. The CDR3 region is CASSSFSGQGAFF. DNA for the CDR3: TGTGCCAGCAGCTCCTTTTCGGGACAGGGGGCCTTCTTC.

The chain has TRBV5-4 and TRBJ2-5; 8 bases align to TRBD2. The J call is in doubt because the DNA end fits TRBJ2-7 better. Germline CDR1 SGHNT, CDR2 YYREEE (reference sequence). CDR3 length equals 15 residues. The DNA for the CDR3 is TGTGCCAGCAGCTTGAGTAGCGGGATTTCCTACGAGCAGTACTTC. It is translated as CASSLSSGISYEQYF.

The chain combines TRBV7-2 with TRBJ2-7, with D possibly TRBD1 on 5 matching bases. V lost 7 bases and J lost 0, with 13 bases in between. The CDR3 loop spans 14 amino acids. Germline V CDR1 and CDR2: SGHTA, FQGNSA. The CDR3 bases are TGTGCCAGCACCGCAGGGATAAGCTCCTACGAGCAGTACTTC. Translating it yields CASTAGISSYEQYF.